The 28 T cell receptor beta chains listed next were all sequenced from one sample in a study of blood T cell repertoires in COVID-19. TCRdb keeps only in-frame clones here, not all; method: immunoSEQ multiplex PCR. This table holds some 86,000 clones, roughly 90% found once. The sequenced material came from peripheral blood. These receptors all stem from a human donor with active COVID-19. The donor label of this sample is uncertain.

This chain links TRBV6-1 with TRBJ2-5; the D is unclear. The CDR3 spans 14 residues. Germline values: CDR1 MNHNS, CDR2 SASEGT. V lost 0 bases, J lost 5 bases, and 10 bases lay in between. CDR3 residues: CASSEASLSETQYF. The CDR3 DNA reads TGTGCCAGCAGTGAAGCGAGCCTCTCGGAGACCCAGTACTTC.

This rearrangement joins TRBV13 to TRBJ2-1; 7 bases agree with TRBD1. The germline V gene encodes CDR1 PRHDT and CDR2 FYEKMQ (reference sequence). The CDR3 is 15 residues long. J was trimmed by 5 bases and V by 3 bases; bases with no gene match: 7. The CDR3 sequence is CASSFEGGEHNEQFF. The DNA for the CDR3 is TGTGCCAGCAGCTTCGAAGGGGGCGAGCACAATGAGCAGTTCTTC.

The chain links TRBV7-2 to TRBJ2-4, with D unclear. The germline V gene has CDR1 SGHTA and CDR2 FQGNSA. The CDR3 extends over 13 amino acids. Trimming cost V 5 bases and J 8 bases, with 13 bases left between them. The CDR3 DNA reads as TGTGCCAGCAGCAAACCGAACTCTGACATTCAGTACTTC. This codes for CASSKPNSDIQYF.

J is TRBJ1-1 and V is TRBV7-8, with 9 bases identical to TRBD1. The CDR3 is made up of 16 amino acids. V shed 1 base and J 5 bases; nucleotides not matched to a gene: 8. Germline V gene sequence: CDR1 SGHVS, CDR2 FQNEAQ. CDR3 sequence: CASSLGGQGPKTEAFF. DNA for the CDR3: TGTGCCAGCAGCTTAGGGGGACAGGGCCCGAAGACTGAAGCTTTCTTT.

The chain has TRBV3-1 (or the pseudogene TRBV3-2) and TRBJ1-2; unclear D gene. The CDR3 spans 14 residues. CDR1 is LGHDT and CDR2 is YNNKEL in the germline V gene (reference sequence). V was clipped by 4 bases and J by 6 bases, with 15 bases between them. CDR3 coding DNA: TGTGCCAGCAGCCCCCGGGGAGACCCGAATGGCTACACCTTC. It encodes CASSPRGDPNGYTF.

The chain combines TRBV7-9 with TRBJ2-7; 8 bases align to TRBD1. The CDR3 extends over 17 amino acids. V lost 6 bases and J lost 3; bases outside the gene matches: 16. Germline V gene lookup returns CDR1 SEHNR and CDR2 FQNEAQ (reference sequence). Here the CDR3 reads CASRPRHRDRPIYEQYF. DNA for the CDR3: TGTGCCAGCAGACCCCGACACCGGGACAGGCCTATCTACGAGCAGTACTTC.

The sample holds one count of this clone. This chain connects TRBV6-1 to TRBJ1-2, with 7 bases lining up with TRBD1. V shed 3 bases, J shed 4 bases, and the junction held 8 bases outside the gene matches. CDR3 length: 15 amino acids. Germline V gene data show CDR1 as MNHNS and CDR2 as SASEGT. CDR3 sequence: CASSELPGQIYGYTF. The CDR3, as DNA: TGTGCCAGCAGTGAGCTACCGGGACAGATCTATGGCTACACCTTC.

The chain combines TRBV18 with TRBJ1-1, with 8 bases that match TRBD1. CDR1 and CDR2 (germline): KGHSH, LQKENI. J gave up 0 bases and V 2 bases, and 5 bases lay outside the gene matches. This CDR3 is built from 16 residues. In nucleotides, the CDR3 is TGTGCCAGCTCACCAAAACAGGGGGGGATGAACACTGAAGCTTTCTTT. It is translated as CASSPKQGGMNTEAFF.

The chain couples TRBV5-1 to TRBJ2-1; 9 bases are a match to TRBD1. Germline CDR1 reads SGHRS; CDR2 reads YFSETQ. The CDR3 sequence is 15 residues long. Germline trimming cut 3 bases from V and 3 bases from J; bases unmatched to any gene: 4. The CDR3 is CASSSGQGSYNEQFF. CDR3 sequence (DNA): TGCGCCAGCAGCTCGGGACAGGGAAGCTACAATGAGCAGTTCTTC.

The chain couples TRBV6-6 to TRBJ1-2; D is perhaps TRBD1 (6 bases). The CDR3 is 14 residues long. CDR1 is MNHNY and CDR2 is SVGAGI in the germline V gene (reference sequence). Trimming cost V 2 bases and J 7 bases, with 14 bases left between them. The CDR3 loop reads CASSYPTGGPGYTF. The CDR3 nucleotides read TGTGCCAGCAGTTACCCCACCGGGGGGCCTGGCTACACCTTC.

The J gene is TRBJ2-1, the V gene TRBV15; 8 bases are shared with TRBD2. J lost 7 bases, V lost 0 bases, and 8 bases had no gene match. The CDR3 runs to 16 residues. CDR1 LNHNV and CDR2 YYDKDF come from the germline V gene (reference sequence). DNA for the CDR3: TGTGCCACCAGCAGAGATAGGCGGGGGGCCGGGAATGAGCAGTTCTTC. It is translated as CATSRDRRGAGNEQFF.

V and J are TRBV13 and TRBJ2-7; a weak D match, TRBD1 (6 bases). This CDR3 region has 16 residues. Deletions cut 0 bases from V and 1 base from J, with 13 bases between. From germline, CDR1 is PRHDT and CDR2 FYEKMQ (reference sequence). The CDR3: CASSLGAAGVSYEQYF. Here the CDR3 DNA reads TGTGCCAGCAGCTTAGGAGCGGCAGGGGTTTCCTACGAGCAGTACTTC.

The rearrangement joins TRBV15 to TRBJ1-4; no clear D gene. Germline V gene lookup returns CDR1 LNHNV and CDR2 YYDKDF (reference sequence). The ends were cut back, 8 bases at V and 16 bases at J, with 20 bases in the middle. There are 12 residues in the CDR3. CDR3 sequence (DNA): TGTGCCACCGGGAGGCCGACTGGCGCGGAGTTTTTT. Translation gives CATGRPTGAEFF.

The CDR3 DNA follows: TGCGCCAGCAGCCAGGACGCGGGTAGCGGGGGAAAGACCCAGTACTTC. Protein product: CASSQDAGSGGKTQYF. V usage is TRBV4-1 and J usage is TRBJ2-5; TRBD2 matches at 9 bases. This CDR3 is built from 16 residues. CDR1 and CDR2 from the germline V gene are MGHRA and YSYEKL. The trim removed 3 bases at V and 6 bases at J, leaving 11 bases unmatched.

The chain couples TRBV3-1 (or the pseudogene TRBV3-2) to TRBJ2-2, with D possibly being TRBD1 (6 bases). Trimming cost V 4 bases and J 4 bases, with 13 bases left between them. Germline V gene lookup returns CDR1 LGHDT and CDR2 YNNKEL (reference sequence). This CDR3 has 15 residues. The CDR3 nucleotides are TGTGCCAGCAGCCTCCTCGGACAGCTCACCGGGGAGCTGTTTTTT. It codes for CASSLLGQLTGELFF.

This CDR3 is CASSITAIRTDTQYF. The CDR3 coding sequence is TGTGCCAGTAGTATAACCGCTATCCGCACAGATACGCAGTATTTT. J is TRBJ2-3 and V is TRBV19; no clear D. This CDR3 region has 15 residues. V was pared by 2 bases and J by 1 base, with 10 bases between. The V gene's germline CDR1 is LNHDA and CDR2 SQIVND (reference sequence).

The chain employs TRBV9 and TRBJ1-6; 7 bases line up with TRBD1. Germline CDR1 SGDLS, CDR2 YYNGEE. The CDR3 contains 15 residues. J lost 5 bases, V lost 5 bases, and 7 bases had no gene match. CDR3 region: CASSSDRADNSPLHF. The DNA for the CDR3 is TGTGCCAGCAGTTCCGACAGGGCTGATAATTCACCCCTCCACTTT.

The V gene is TRBV6-1, the J gene TRBJ1-2, with D possibly being TRBD1 (5 bases). The V gene lost 1 base and the J gene lost 7 bases, with 13 bases spanning the gap. The germline V gene has CDR1 MNHNS and CDR2 SASEGT. The CDR3 has 14 amino acids. The CDR3 region has the DNA TGTGCCAGCAGTGAAGGGGGCCCAGGCGGTGGCTACACCTTC. Translating it yields CASSEGGPGGGYTF.

This clone was seen more than once but under ten times. The chain combines TRBV6-4 with TRBJ1-1; D is possibly TRBD1 (5 bases). The V end lost 3 bases, the J end lost 4 bases, and 18 bases lay between the germline ends. CDR1 is MRHNA, CDR2 SNTAGT, per germline. This CDR3 region has 16 residues. The CDR3 reads CASSERGPPLATEAFF. The CDR3 region has the DNA TGTGCCAGCAGTGAAAGGGGTCCCCCCCTGGCCACTGAAGCTTTCTTT.

The chain employs TRBV5-1 and TRBJ1-2, with a possible D match to TRBD1 (6 bases). CDR1 SGHRS and CDR2 YFSETQ come from the germline V gene. V was cut by 4 bases and J by 6 bases, with 22 bases left in between. This CDR3 is built from 16 residues. CDR3 in amino acids: CASSGFRGSHDNGYTF. For the CDR3, the DNA is TGCGCCAGCAGCGGCTTCAGGGGTTCTCACGATAATGGCTACACCTTC.

The chain has TRBV6-5 and TRBJ2-5; 14 nucleotides align to TRBD2. CDR3 length: 16 residues. The germline gives CDR1 MNHEY, CDR2 SVGAGI. The trim removed 4 bases at V and 1 base at J, leaving 2 bases unmatched. CDR3 coding DNA: TGTGCCAGCAGTTCGGGGACTAGCGGGGGCCAAGAGACCCAGTACTTC. This sequence encodes CASSSGTSGGQETQYF.

The chain has TRBV6-1 and TRBJ1-3; TRBD1 might be the D (5 bases). Deletions cut 3 bases from V and 4 bases from J, with 22 bases between. The CDR3 is made up of 18 amino acids. In germline, CDR1 is MNHNS, CDR2 SASEGT. CDR3 DNA: TGTGCCAGCAGTGATCGTTACGCCTTAACGGAGGGGGGAAACACCATATATTTT. Amino acids: CASSDRYALTEGGNTIYF.

Notes on this clone: Additional DNA sequences in this sample encode the identical CDR3. The chain links TRBV9 to TRBJ1-1; D ambiguous. Germline loops: CDR1 SGDLS, CDR2 YYNGEE. The CDR3 has 13 residues. V dropped 0 bases and J dropped 0 bases, with 3 bases sitting between them. The CDR3 DNA follows: TGTGCCAGCAGCGTAGCTATGAACACTGAAGCTTTCTTT. This encodes CASSVAMNTEAFF.

The chain recombines TRBV9 with TRBJ1-1; possibly TRBD1 for D (6 bases). Trimming removed 3 bases at V and 10 bases at J, with 22 bases between. Germline-derived CDR1 and CDR2 are SGDLS and YYNGEE. The CDR3 contains 15 residues. DNA for the CDR3: TGTGCCAGCAGCGGGTACCGGGACACTCACCGGGGAGCTTTCTTT. It encodes CASSGYRDTHRGAFF.

The chain carries TRBV7-6 and TRBJ2-7, with D possibly matching TRBD1 (8 bases). In germline, CDR1 is SGHVS, CDR2 FNYEAQ. This CDR3 is 16 amino acids long. V gave up 1 base and J gave up 3 bases, with 16 bases separating them. The CDR3 nucleotides are TGTGCCAGCAGCTTAGGTCCGACAGGGGAGGGCTACGAGCAGTACTTC. This sequence encodes CASSLGPTGEGYEQYF.

The rearrangement joins TRBV7-9 to TRBJ2-1; D is unclear. Germline loops: CDR1 SEHNR, CDR2 FQNEAQ (reference sequence). V lost 0 bases to trimming and J lost 6 bases, with 6 bases between them. The CDR3 runs 13 residues. CDR3 protein: CASSLASPNEQFF. The CDR3 bases are TGTGCCAGCAGCTTAGCTAGCCCCAATGAGCAGTTCTTC.

The chain carries TRBV7-6 and TRBJ1-1, with 7 bases matching TRBD1. CDR3 length: 14 residues. Germline loops: CDR1 SGHVS, CDR2 FNYEAQ. J gave up 5 bases and V 5 bases, and 8 bases lay outside the gene matches. The CDR3 protein is CASSPFAGGTEAFF. The DNA of the CDR3 is TGTGCCAGCAGCCCCTTCGCAGGGGGTACTGAAGCTTTCTTT. The whole variable domain, remainder taken from reference TRBV7-6 and TRBJ1-1, is GAGVSQSPRYKVTKRGQDVALRCDPISGHVSLYWYRQALGQGPEFLTYFNYEAQQDKSGLPNDRFSAERPEGSISTLTIQRTEQRDSAMYRCASSPFAGGTEAFFGQGTRLTVV.

This chain's CDR3 is CASSEATGGEWPDTQYF. The CDR3 coding sequence is TGTGCCAGCAGTGAAGCTACTGGCGGCGAATGGCCGGATACGCAGTATTTT. The chain uses TRBV2 and TRBJ2-3; no clear D. Germline V gives CDR1 SNHLY, CDR2 FYNNEI. This CDR3 comprises 17 residues. Deletions cut 0 bases from V and 6 bases from J, with 19 bases between.